Listed below are T cell receptor beta chains from one sample, sequenced in a study of CD8 T cells in Susac syndrome. MiXCR, run by TCRdb on the immunoSEQ multiplex PCR reads, gives a single entry per CDR3 protein. The table has about 150,000 distinct CDR3 sequences, around 92% seen once; the top ten hold under 0.085%. Sequenced sample: CD4+ T cells from PBMCs. The receptors come from a human donor in good health. CDR3s include the opening cysteine and the closing phenylalanine or tryptophan. A D gene is named only where the DNA matches it firmly. Size values are once, few and many counts, or a class for expanded clones, and some rows have none.

j_call clone_size d_call v_call cdr3_nt cdr3_aa
TRBJ2-3 - TRBD2 TRBV11-2 TGTGCCAGCAGCTTAGTAGCGGGGGGCTACACAGATACGCAGTATTTT CASSLVAGGYTDTQYF
TRBJ1-1 - - TRBV5-1 TGCGCCAGCAGCGTACTGGGCAAGGACGCTGAAGCTTTCTTT CASSVLGKDAEAFF
TRBJ2-7 - TRBD1 TRBV6-1 TGTGCCAGCAGTTTTCAACAGGGGCCCTACGAGCAGTACTTC CASSFQQGPYEQYF
TRBJ1-5 - - TRBV2 TGTGCCAGCGGGTCAACCGGTGGCAATCAGCCCCAGCATTTT CASGSTGGNQPQHF
TRBJ1-1 - TRBD1 TRBV4-1 TGCGCCAGCAGCCAAGGGAGACAGGGGGCAGGAACTGAAGCTTTCTTT CASSQGRQGAGTEAFF
TRBJ2-5 - - TRBV5-1 TGCGCCAGCAGCAGAGGGCAGCCCCAAGAGACCCAGTACTTC CASSRGQPQETQYF
TRBJ2-5 - TRBD1 TRBV6-1 TGTGCCAGCACCTTCAACAGGGGGTCGGGGGAGACCCAGTACTTC CASTFNRGSGETQYF
TRBJ1-1 - TRBD1 TRBV20-1 TGCAGTGCTAGACGCCAGGGGGCGAGAGCTTTCTTT CSARRQGARAFF
TRBJ2-7 - - TRBV5-1 TGCGCCAGCAGCTTCGACCGGGGCCCGGAGTACTTC CASSFDRGPEYF
TRBJ2-7 - - TRBV30 TGTGCCTGGAGTGTAGGGCTAGCAGCTTACGAGCAGTACTTC CAWSVGLAAYEQYF
TRBJ2-5 - TRBD1 TRBV7-2 TGTGCCAGCAACCCCGGGACAGCCCTCCAAGAGACCCAGTACTTC CASNPGTALQETQYF
TRBJ2-1 - - TRBV5-1 TGCGCCAGCAGCTCGGACGGAGGTGCCTACAATGAGCAGTTCTTC CASSSDGGAYNEQFF
TRBJ1-5 - - TRBV14 TGTGCCAGCAGCCTAGATCTAAATGGGGCCCAGCATTTT CASSLDLNGAQHF
TRBJ1-2 - - TRBV29-1 TGCAGCGTTGACGTTGGGAAGAGGGGTGGCTACACCTTC CSVDVGKRGGYTF
TRBJ2-2 - TRBD1 TRBV7-8 TGTGCCAGCAGCCACCTGATCGACAGGGTCCCCGGGGAGCTGTTTTTT CASSHLIDRVPGELFF
TRBJ2-5 - - TRBV6-5 TGTGCCAGCAGGTACCTTGAGACCCAGTACTTC CASRYLETQYF
TRBJ2-1 once - TRBV5-1 TGCGCCAGCAGCCCTGGTGGGGACAATGAGCAGTTCTTC CASSPGGDNEQFF
TRBJ2-7 - - TRBV6-2/TRBV6-3 TGTGCCAGCAGCCCCCCAGGGGACTTATCCTACGAGCAGTACTTC CASSPPGDLSYEQYF
TRBJ2-3 - - TRBV18 TGTGCCAGCTCACCACTTGTTTCAGATACGCAGTATTTT CASSPLVSDTQYF
TRBJ2-7 - - TRBV24-1 TGTGCCACCAGGGAGGCACCCTACGAGCAGTACTTC CATREAPYEQYF
TRBJ2-7 - - TRBV20-1 TGCAGTGCCTTACAGACTCCGAGCTCCTACGAGCAGTACTTC CSALQTPSSYEQYF
TRBJ2-1 - - TRBV20-1 TGCAGTGCTAAGAGCCTTGGAGGGAGCTCCTACAATGAGCAGTTCTTC CSAKSLGGSSYNEQFF
TRBJ1-5 - TRBD1 TRBV5-1 TGCGCCAGCAGCCAAACAGGGGGCAATCAGCCCCAGCATTTT CASSQTGGNQPQHF
TRBJ2-1 - TRBD1 TRBV7-9 TGTGCCAGCAGCGTCCCGACAGGGAGTACGTTCTTC CASSVPTGSTFF
TRBJ1-2 - - TRBV20-1 TGCAGTGCTAGAGATCCTAACAATAACTATGGCTACACCTTC CSARDPNNNYGYTF
TRBJ1-1 - TRBD1 TRBV6-5 TGTGCCAGCAGTTACGGAGGGACAGGGCTGACTGAAGCTTTCTTT CASSYGGTGLTEAFF
TRBJ1-2 once - TRBV6-1 TGTGCCAGCAGTGAAGCGCCAGAGATCTATGGCTACACCTTC CASSEAPEIYGYTF
TRBJ1-1 - - TRBV7-2 TGTGCCAGCAGCTCGCAGACTAGGAACACTGAAGCTTTCTTT CASSSQTRNTEAFF